This T cell receptor beta chain derives from a study of cytomegalovirus exposure and HLA in healthy donors. Study-wide results and caveats: Later work found most CMV-associated TCR beta chains apparently HLA-restricted.

It was with 60 Vbeta and 13 Jbeta primers that the PCR ran. Clones were read by immunoSEQ multiplex PCR, and TCRdb kept only the in-frame ones, dropping some. This sample yields 99,000 or so clones, of which more than 80% are seen a single time; about 5.9% belongs to the top ten. CDR1 SGHRS and CDR2 YFSETQ come from the germline V gene. Trimming removed 6 bases at V and 0 bases at J, with 10 bases between. The CDR3 loop spans 14 amino acids. Turning to this clone: Its specificity is unknown.

The sequencing input was PBMCs. This receptor was obtained from a young man in good health and CMV-seronegative. The V call is TRBV5-1, the J call TRBJ2-1; tentative D call: TRBD2 (5 bases). Written as DNA, the CDR3 is TGCGCCAGCAACGGAGGAGACTCCTACAATGAGCAGTTCTTC. Translated: CASNGGDSYNEQFF.